These 4 T cell receptor beta chains were sequenced from one sample in a study of T cell responses to AZD1222 COVID-19 vaccine. Generated by immunoSEQ multiplex PCR, the TCRdb table keeps only in-frame clones and is missing some. The sample carries tens of thousands of clones, roughly four fifths recorded once. Material: peripheral blood, obtained on day 0 of AZD1222 vaccination. Receptors were obtained from an adult in good health.

This clone has just a few counts. The rearrangement links TRBV27 to TRBJ2-1; D not certain. Germline V gives CDR1 MNHEY, CDR2 SMNVEV (reference sequence). This CDR3 is built from 15 residues. V was trimmed by 6 bases and J by 3 bases, leaving 15 bases between them. The DNA for the CDR3 is TGTGCCAGCAGCCCCCAGGTCCCGGTCTACAATGAGCAGTTCTTC. It specifies CASSPQVPVYNEQFF.

The chain couples TRBV7-2 to TRBJ1-1; D ambiguous. The germline V gene has CDR1 SGHTA and CDR2 FQGNSA. This CDR3 spans 13 amino acids. V shed 0 bases and J shed 0 bases, with 2 bases lying between them. CDR3 sequence reads: CASSLALNTEAFF. CDR3 nucleotide sequence: TGTGCCAGCAGCTTAGCGTTGAACACTGAAGCTTTCTTT.

This clone was seen more than once but under ten times. The DNA for the CDR3 is TGTGCCAGCAGCCAAGACAGCGAAAAACTGTTTTTT. Translating it yields CASSQDSEKLFF. The V gene is TRBV7-9, the J gene TRBJ1-4; possible D gene TRBD1, 5 bases. The length of the CDR3 is 12 residues. Germline CDR1 reads SEHNR; CDR2 reads FQNEAQ (reference sequence). V lost 5 bases and J lost 8, with 9 bases in between.

The chain combines TRBV3-1 (or the pseudogene TRBV3-2) with TRBJ2-2; 7 bases match TRBD1. Germline lookup yields CDR1 LGHDT and CDR2 YNNKEL (reference sequence). The CDR3 totals 14 residues. V was clipped by 3 bases and J by 6 bases; unmatched bases: 4. CDR3 amino acids: CASSQQTGPGELFF. The CDR3 DNA follows: TGTGCCAGCAGCCAGCAGACAGGGCCCGGGGAGCTGTTTTTT.